These 29 T cell receptor beta chains share one sample of origin, sequenced in a study of T cell responses to AZD1222 COVID-19 vaccine. Clones were read by immunoSEQ multiplex PCR, and TCRdb kept only the in-frame ones, dropping some. This table holds fewer than 35,000 clones, approximately 91% found once. The sequencing here drew on peripheral blood, taken on day 0 of AZD1222 vaccination. These receptors all stem from an adult in good health.

J is TRBJ1-4 and V is TRBV12-3 or TRBV12-4; D is perhaps TRBD1 (5 bases). The CDR3 runs 13 residues. V shed 3 bases and J shed 7 bases, with 9 bases lying between them. CDR3 nucleotide sequence: TGTGCCAGCAGTTTGATGGGGGGTGAAAAACTGTTTTTT. Protein: CASSLMGGEKLFF.

This sequence joins TRBV30 and TRBJ2-5; a possible D gene is TRBD1 (6 bases). Looked up from germline, CDR1 is GTSNPN and CDR2 is SVGIG (reference sequence). This CDR3 is built from 15 residues. Trimming removed 1 base at V and 4 bases at J, with 16 bases between. The CDR3 DNA is TGTGCCTGGAGTGGAATACAGGGCAGTAGAGAGACCCAGTACTTC. The encoded protein is CAWSGIQGSRETQYF.

CDR3 region: CASSLGGQGRTGELFF. CDR3 nucleotides: TGTGCCAGCAGTTTAGGGGGACAGGGAAGGACCGGGGAGCTGTTTTTT. The V call is TRBV27, the J call TRBJ2-2; 9 nucleotides align to TRBD1. V lost 2 bases, J lost 5 bases, and 6 bases stayed unmatched. This CDR3 has 16 amino acids. Per germline, CDR1 MNHEY and CDR2 SMNVEV (reference sequence).

This clone was observed a handful of times. The chain has TRBV19 and TRBJ2-1, with D possibly matching TRBD2 (5 bases). The germline V and J ends were trimmed by 5 bases and 0 bases, with 11 bases remaining between them. This CDR3 is built from 15 residues. The V gene's germline CDR1 is LNHDA and CDR2 SQIVND (reference sequence). DNA for the CDR3: TGTGCCAGTAGTCAAGTAGCGTTCTCCTACAATGAGCAGTTCTTC. Translated, it gives CASSQVAFSYNEQFF.

The sample holds one count of this clone. The chain is built from TRBV14 and TRBJ2-7, with D maybe TRBD1 (6 bases). The CDR3 sequence is 15 residues long. The V gene lost 1 base and the J gene lost 2 bases, with 12 bases spanning the gap. Germline V CDR1 and CDR2: SGHDN, FVKESK. The CDR3, as DNA: TGTGCCAGCAGCCAAGTAACAGGGTTCCCCTACGAGCAGTACTTC. Amino acid sequence: CASSQVTGFPYEQYF.

With respect to this clone: The same CDR3 can be traced to other DNA sequences in this sample. The chain combines TRBV6-1 with TRBJ1-2, with 9 bases matching TRBD1. The CDR3 has 13 amino acids. Per the germline V gene, CDR1 is MNHNS and CDR2 is SASEGT. The trim removed 3 bases at V and 6 bases at J, leaving 2 bases unmatched. CDR3 region: CASSDGQGNGYTF. CDR3 coding DNA: TGTGCCAGCAGTGATGGACAGGGGAATGGCTACACCTTC.

The chain uses TRBV7-2 and TRBJ1-2; D is unclear. CDR1 and CDR2 from the germline V gene are SGHTA and FQGNSA. Trimming took 3 bases from V and 4 from J, leaving 15 bases between them. This CDR3 has 15 amino acids. The CDR3 sequence is CASSLGMGKGYGYTF. CDR3 nucleotides: TGTGCCAGCAGCTTGGGTATGGGGAAGGGCTATGGCTACACCTTC.

The rearrangement links TRBV19 to TRBJ1-2; possibly TRBD1 for D (5 bases). V lost 5 bases and J lost 8, with 24 bases in between. Germline CDR1 reads LNHDA; CDR2 reads SQIVND (reference sequence). The CDR3 consists of 16 residues. As DNA, the CDR3 is TGTGCCAGTAGTCAATTTGGGGTTTCCAGGGAAAGCGGCTACACCTTC. Its translation: CASSQFGVSRESGYTF.

This CDR3 is CASRADWDTEAFF. CDR3 DNA sequence: TGTGCTAGCAGGGCTGATTGGGACACTGAAGCTTTCTTT. The rearrangement joins TRBV12-5 to TRBJ1-1, with D maybe TRBD1 (5 bases). The CDR3 spans 13 residues. Trimming left V 9 bases short and J 3 bases short, with 14 bases between. Per the germline V gene, CDR1 is LGHNT and CDR2 is FRNRAP.

The V call is TRBV7-2, the J call TRBJ1-4, with TRBD1 as a possible D gene (5 bases). Germline lookup yields CDR1 SGHTA and CDR2 FQGNSA. Trimming stripped 2 bases from V and 8 bases from J, with 12 bases between. The CDR3 runs to 14 residues. The CDR3 DNA is TGTGCCAGCAGCTTACCGGGGACGGGGGAAAAACTGTTTTTT. Encoded protein: CASSLPGTGEKLFF.

V and J are TRBV27 and TRBJ2-7; D is undetermined. CDR3 length: 13 amino acids. Looked up from germline, CDR1 is MNHEY and CDR2 is SMNVEV (reference sequence). Trimming took off 3 bases at V and 6 bases at J, with 12 bases between the two ends. The CDR3: CASSFTTAGEQYF. In DNA, the CDR3 is TGTGCCAGCAGTTTCACCACAGCCGGCGAGCAGTACTTC.

The V gene is TRBV9, the J gene TRBJ1-2; 8 bases agree with TRBD1. After removal of 3 bases from V and 0 bases from J, the junction contained 10 bases not matched to a gene. From germline, CDR1 is SGDLS and CDR2 YYNGEE. This CDR3 comprises 17 residues. The CDR3 spells CASSEGAGGLSNYGYTF. CDR3 nucleotide sequence: TGTGCCAGCAGCGAAGGGGCAGGGGGCCTATCTAACTATGGCTACACCTTC. The full variable domain, its missing parts supplied by reference TRBV9 and TRBJ1-2, is DSGVTQTPKHLITATGQRVTLRCSPRSGDLSVYWYQQSLDQGLQFLIQYYNGEERAKGNILERFSAQQFPDLHSELNLSSLELGDSALYFCASSEGAGGLSNYGYTFGSGTRLTVV.

The V and J genes are TRBV7-9 and TRBJ1-1, with D possibly being TRBD1 (5 bases). The CDR3 is made up of 14 amino acids. Deletions cut 0 bases from V and 8 bases from J, with 13 bases between. Germline CDR1 SEHNR, CDR2 FQNEAQ (reference sequence). DNA for the CDR3: TGTGCCAGCAGCTTAGCTAAGGGGTTGGGAGAAGCTTTCTTT. Translation: CASSLAKGLGEAFF.

V gene TRBV6-5 combines with J gene TRBJ1-5, with D perhaps TRBD1 (5 bases). This CDR3 comprises 14 residues. CDR1 is MNHEY and CDR2 is SVGAGI in the germline V gene. The V end lost 4 bases, the J end lost 7 bases, and 14 bases lay between the germline ends. The CDR3 loop is CASSFSGMGQPQHF. The CDR3 DNA sequence: TGTGCCAGCAGTTTTTCAGGGATGGGCCAGCCCCAGCATTTT.

The chain combines TRBV11-2 with TRBJ1-1; possible D gene TRBD1, 5 bases. V gave up 2 bases and J gave up 1 base, with 14 bases separating them. CDR3 size: 16 residues. Germline CDR1 is SGHAT and CDR2 is FQNNGV. DNA of the CDR3: TGTGCCAGCAGCTTAATCCTCCCGGGACCGAACACTGAAGCTTTCTTT. Protein: CASSLILPGPNTEAFF.

This sequence joins TRBV6-6 and TRBJ1-5; TRBD1 is a possible D gene (5 bases). The germline gives CDR1 MNHNY, CDR2 SVGAGI (reference sequence). The CDR3 is 13 residues long. The CDR3 bases are TGTGCTACTGTCCGGGGGAACAATCAGCCCCAGCATTTT. Translation: CATVRGNNQPQHF.

The V and J genes are TRBV19 and TRBJ2-7, with TRBD1 matching over 9 bases. The trim removed 7 bases at V and 3 bases at J, leaving 4 bases unmatched. CDR3 length: 13 amino acids. Germline loops: CDR1 LNHDA, CDR2 SQIVND (reference sequence). In DNA, the CDR3 is TGTGCCAGTATCGGGACAGGGAACTACGAGCAGTACTTC. It is translated as CASIGTGNYEQYF.

The chain employs TRBV11-3 and TRBJ2-7, with D possibly called TRBD1 or TRBD2 (6 bases each). The germline V gene encodes CDR1 SGHNT and CDR2 YENEEA. V gave up 5 bases and J gave up 6 bases, with 11 bases separating them. The CDR3 loop spans 12 amino acids. CDR3 nucleotides: TGTGCCAGCAGCCAACAGGGAGGCGAGCAGTACTTC. This sequence encodes CASSQQGGEQYF. Looking up the rest from reference TRBV11-3 and TRBJ2-7 gives the full variable domain: EAGVVQSPRYKIIEKKQPVAFWCNPISGHNTLYWYLQNLGQGPELLIRYENEEAVDDSQLPKDRFSAERLKGVDSTLKIQPAELGDSAVYLCASSQQGGEQYFGPGTRLTVT.

V gene TRBV6-6 combines with J gene TRBJ1-6; D gene unclear. CDR1 MNHNY and CDR2 SVGAGI come from the germline V gene (reference sequence). V shed 0 bases and J shed 10 bases, with 4 bases lying between them. This CDR3 spans 12 amino acids. In DNA form, the CDR3 reads TGTGCCAGCAGTTACTCGGGCTCACCCCTCCACTTT. It codes for CASSYSGSPLHF.

The chain joins TRBV30 to TRBJ1-2; no reliable D call. CDR3 size: 14 residues. Trimming removed 0 bases from V and 3 bases from J, with 11 bases in between. Germline V lookup: CDR1 GTSNPN, CDR2 SVGIG (reference sequence). In DNA form, the CDR3 reads TGTGCCTGGAGTGTAGATGAGGGAGACTATGGCTACACCTTC. Translating gives CAWSVDEGDYGYTF.

Only one count was recorded for this clone. This chain's CDR3 is CASSSSAGGLGEQYF. The CDR3 DNA follows: TGTGCCAGCAGCTCTTCAGCGGGGGGGCTAGGGGAGCAGTACTTC. V usage is TRBV11-3 and J usage is TRBJ2-7; 10 nucleotides match TRBD2. V lost 4 bases and J lost 7; bases outside the gene matches: 10. The CDR3 contains 15 residues. The germline gives CDR1 SGHNT, CDR2 YENEEA.

This chain links TRBV7-2 with TRBJ2-5; D remains ambiguous. V gave up 1 base and J gave up 4 bases, with 7 bases separating them. The germline gives CDR1 SGHTA, CDR2 FQGNSA. The CDR3 runs 13 residues. As DNA, the CDR3 is TGTGCCAGCAGCTTAGTTTGGGGAGAGACCCAGTACTTC. Its protein product is CASSLVWGETQYF.

As for this clone: In the same sample, other DNA sequences code for this CDR3. The chain employs TRBV6-5 and TRBJ1-5; 7 bases agree with TRBD1. The junction had 6 bases not matched to a gene; V was cut back by 5 bases and J by 2 bases. The germline CDR1 and CDR2 sequences are MNHEY and SVGAGI. There are 15 residues in the CDR3. The CDR3 is CASSRQGYGNQPQHF. The CDR3 DNA follows: TGTGCCAGCAGTAGACAGGGTTATGGCAATCAGCCCCAGCATTTT.

The chain employs TRBV3-1 (or the pseudogene TRBV3-2) and TRBJ1-5, with 9 positions matching TRBD1. Trimming took 2 bases from V and 6 from J; bases not matched to a gene: 20. Germline CDR1 LGHDT, CDR2 YNNKEL (reference sequence). The CDR3 contains 20 residues. The CDR3 sequence is CASSQRDRVVETRAGQPQHF. CDR3 nucleotides: TGTGCCAGCAGCCAAAGGGACAGGGTGGTTGAAACCCGGGCCGGTCAGCCCCAGCATTTT.

The genes are TRBV4-3 and TRBJ2-2; D gene ambiguous. This CDR3 contains 14 residues. In germline, CDR1 is LGHNA, CDR2 YSLEER. The V and J ends lost 0 bases and 7 bases respectively, with 9 bases between them. The CDR3 sequence is CASSQDASVGELFF. CDR3 DNA sequence: TGCGCCAGCAGCCAAGACGCCAGCGTCGGGGAGCTGTTTTTT.

This clone was detected once. This chain connects TRBV5-5 to TRBJ1-2; no clear D gene. This CDR3 is built from 13 residues. The germline gives CDR1 SGHKS, CDR2 YYEKEE (reference sequence). Trimming took off 5 bases at V and 0 bases at J, with 8 bases between the two ends. Here the CDR3 reads CASSSQSNYGYTF. Written as DNA, the CDR3 is TGTGCCAGCAGTTCTCAATCTAACTATGGCTACACCTTC.

This clone has only a few counts. The chain joins TRBV5-4 to TRBJ2-3; D perhaps matches TRBD2 (5 bases). Germline V gene data show CDR1 as SGHNT and CDR2 as YYREEE (reference sequence). CDR3 length: 15 amino acids. V was cut by 1 base and J by 1 base, with 10 bases left in between. The chain's CDR3 is CASSLSSSGTDTQYF. CDR3 nucleotides: TGTGCCAGCAGCTTGTCTAGCTCGGGCACAGATACGCAGTATTTT.

The V and J genes are TRBV6-5 and TRBJ1-3; maybe TRBD1 (6 bases). The CDR3 is made up of 14 amino acids. From germline, CDR1 is MNHEY and CDR2 SVGAGI. V was cut by 5 bases and J by 1 base, with 9 bases left in between. CDR3 sequence reads: CASSTTGSGNTIYF. CDR3 DNA: TGTGCCAGCAGTACCACAGGGTCTGGAAACACCATATATTTT.

V and J are TRBV11-2 and TRBJ1-3, with D possibly matching TRBD1 (5 bases). Germline loops: CDR1 SGHAT, CDR2 FQNNGV. V gave up 4 bases and J gave up 3 bases, with 13 bases separating them. The CDR3 is 15 residues long. DNA for the CDR3: TGTGCCAGCAGCTCTCTCGGGGGGTTTGGAAACACCATATATTTT. Protein product: CASSSLGGFGNTIYF.